One sample yielded the 10 T cell receptor beta chains listed below, sequenced in a study of Ad26.COV2.S vaccination and SARS-CoV-2 variants. Specified treatment: 15 to 20 received Ad26.COV2.S at low or high dose, single or two shots; several received placebo; per-sample allocation not given. Samples came from day 63 after the first vaccine or placebo injection. Here immunoSEQ multiplex PCR was the method, and the copy in TCRdb shows in-frame clones only, minus some. The table includes 300,000 to 350,000 clones, under 90% detected once. Material: peripheral blood, obtained in a trial of Ad26.COV2.S vaccine versus placebo. The source of these receptors is a person aged 18 to 65 who received the Ad26.COV2.S COVID-19 vaccine or a placebo.

The chain couples TRBV4-1 to TRBJ1-1; no reliable D call. The CDR3 length is 16 residues. The ends were cut back, 3 bases at V and 2 bases at J, with 16 bases in the middle. Per the germline V gene, CDR1 is MGHRA and CDR2 is YSYEKL. The CDR3 nucleotides read TGCGCCAGCAGCCAGAGTTTTCGGGGTGGAAACACTGAAGCTTTCTTT. It specifies CASSQSFRGGNTEAFF.

The V and J genes are TRBV6-2 or TRBV6-3 and TRBJ1-1; possible D gene TRBD1, 5 bases. CDR1 and CDR2 (germline): MNHEY, SVGEGT. V dropped 5 bases and J dropped 3 bases, with 13 bases sitting between them. This CDR3 has 14 amino acids. The CDR3 loop is CASSTWGSYTEAFF. CDR3 coding DNA: TGTGCCAGCAGTACCTGGGGCAGCTACACTGAAGCTTTCTTT.

The genes are TRBV10-3 and TRBJ2-1; D perhaps matches TRBD2 (7 bases). The CDR3 runs 17 residues. V dropped 0 bases and J dropped 9 bases, with 21 bases sitting between them. The germline gives CDR1 ENHRY, CDR2 SYGVKD. In DNA form, the CDR3 reads TGTGCCATCAGTGAGTCGACGGGGGCTAGCGGTACAAGTGAGCAGTTCTTC. This translates into CAISESTGASGTSEQFF.

DNA of the CDR3: TGTGCCAGCAGCGTAGAAGTAAATTCACCCCTCCACTTT. Translating it yields CASSVEVNSPLHF. The rearrangement uses TRBV9 and TRBJ1-6; no firm D call. The germline V gene has CDR1 SGDLS and CDR2 YYNGEE. V was pared by 0 bases and J by 7 bases, with 5 bases between. CDR3 length: 13 amino acids.

This clone was recorded once. This chain joins TRBV7-7 and TRBJ2-3; D may be TRBD1 or TRBD2 (5 bases each). Germline assignment: CDR1 SSHAT and CDR2 FNYEAQ (reference sequence). The CDR3 runs 13 residues. Deletions cut 5 bases from V and 2 bases from J, with 8 bases between. CDR3 region: CASSPGPTDTQYF. CDR3 in DNA: TGTGCCAGCAGCCCGGGGCCCACAGATACGCAGTATTTT.

The chain is built from TRBV18 and TRBJ2-7; 11 nucleotides align to TRBD1. J lost 3 bases, V lost 4 bases, and 2 bases had no gene match. In germline, CDR1 is KGHSH, CDR2 LQKENI. The CDR3 runs to 14 residues. In DNA, the CDR3 is TGTGCCAGCTCACAGGGACAGGGGGTCTACGAGCAGTACTTC. This translates into CASSQGQGVYEQYF.

The chain links TRBV15 to TRBJ1-5; D remains ambiguous. Germline V gene data show CDR1 as LNHNV and CDR2 as YYDKDF (reference sequence). V dropped 0 bases and J dropped 9 bases, with 21 bases sitting between them. This CDR3 is built from 17 residues. The CDR3 is CATSREESMGFGVPQHF. The CDR3 bases are TGTGCCACCAGCAGAGAAGAGTCAATGGGCTTTGGGGTGCCCCAGCATTTT. The complete variable domain, with remaining parts taken from reference TRBV15 and TRBJ1-5, reads DAMVIQNPRYQVTQFGKPVTLSCSQTLNHNVMYWYQQKSSQAPKLLFHYYDKDFNNEADTPDNFQSRRPNTSFCFLDIRSPGLGDTAMYLCATSREESMGFGVPQHFGDGTRLSIL.

The chain joins TRBV18 to TRBJ2-1; a weak D match, TRBD1 (5 bases). The CDR3 has 16 residues. Germline-derived CDR1 and CDR2 are KGHSH and LQKENI. Trimming took off 2 bases at V and 9 bases at J, with 20 bases between the two ends. CDR3 amino acids: CASSPRDSAGQSEQFF. CDR3 bases: TGTGCCAGCTCACCAAGAGACAGTGCCGGCCAGTCTGAGCAGTTCTTC.

The chain recombines TRBV11-3 with TRBJ2-5; 14 bases align to TRBD2. Germline V gives CDR1 SGHNT, CDR2 YENEEA. J was trimmed by 2 bases and V by 4 bases; bases with no gene match: 6. There are 17 residues in the CDR3. The CDR3 DNA sequence: TGTGCCAGCAGCTCCCGACTAGCGGGAGGGCCGCAAGAGACCCAGTACTTC. Amino acid sequence: CASSSRLAGGPQETQYF.

The chain combines TRBV19 with TRBJ1-2, with 8 bases aligning to TRBD1. V dropped 4 bases and J dropped 2; count of bases not matched to a gene: 9. Germline V gene lookup returns CDR1 LNHDA and CDR2 SQIVND (reference sequence). The CDR3 covers 16 residues. CDR3 amino acids: CASSSPRTGINYGYTF. The CDR3 DNA follows: TGTGCCAGTAGTAGCCCGAGGACAGGGATCAACTATGGCTACACCTTC.